These T cell receptor beta chains were read from a single sample in a study of CD8 T cells in ankylosing spondylitis. Using its own MiXCR run on the 5' RACE reads, TCRdb lists one record per CDR3 protein. Of about 340,000 distinct CDR3 sequences detected, roughly 8% appear once; the ten largest clones hold roughly 15%. The specimen was blood, either unsorted or a sorted T cell fraction (not recorded which). These TCRs come from a male donor with ankylosing spondylitis. Each CDR3 is given with its conserved first and last residue. The order of the fields is J gene, D gene, clone size, V gene, CDR3 DNA, CDR3 protein. D genes are given only for firm matches. For some rows the clone size is stated as once, few or many, or as a class when expanded; others skip it.

TRBJ2-1 NA NA TRBV20-1 TGCAGTGCTATACCGGGACCGACCCTATTC CSAIPGPTLF
TRBJ2-3 NA many TRBV4-2 TGTGCCAGCAGCCTTTCAGGGTCAGATACGCAGTATTTT CASSLSGSDTQYF
TRBJ2-5 NA few TRBV20-1 TGCAGTGCTAGAGTTGCACAGAACCAAGAGACCCAGTACTTC CSARVAQNQETQYF
TRBJ2-6 NA few TRBV12-3/TRBV12-4 TGTGCCAGCACCTCACAGGTGGGTCCCGGGGCCAACGTCCTGACTTTC CASTSQVGPGANVLTF
TRBJ1-5 NA NA TRBV4-3 TGCGCCAGCAGCCAAGGGAACAGTCGCAATCAGCCCCAGCATTTT CASSQGNSRNQPQHF
TRBJ2-5 NA few TRBV6-5 TGTGCCAGCAGTTACCGCCCCCTTTGGACAACGCAAGAGACCCAGTACTTC CASSYRPLWTTQETQYF
TRBJ2-3 TRBD1 few TRBV7-9 TGTGCCAGCAGCGACAGGACAGGGGGCAGCACAGATACGCAGTATTTT CASSDRTGGSTDTQYF
TRBJ2-1 NA many TRBV13 TGTGCCAGCAGCTTCAGCCTCGAGGGGTTATACAATGAGCAGTTCTTC CASSFSLEGLYNEQFF
TRBJ1-4 NA few TRBV7-2 TGTGCCAGCAGTTGGAGTTTTGCAACTAATGAAAAACTGTTTTTT CASSWSFATNEKLFF
TRBJ1-6 NA few TRBV4-3 TGCGCCAGCAGCCAAGATCCCGCAGGGTATTCACCCCTCCACTTT CASSQDPAGYSPLHF
TRBJ2-6 NA NA TRBV6-1 TGTGCCAGCAGTCGAAGGGGCCGAGGGGCTGGGGCCAACGTCCTGACTTTC CASSRRGRGAGANVLTF
TRBJ2-2 TRBD1 many TRBV20-1 TGCAGTGCTACGGGACAGGGATTGACCGGGGAGCTGTTTTTT CSATGQGLTGELFF
TRBJ1-2 TRBD1 NA TRBV4-2 TGTGCCAGCAGCTCAGGGACAGCCTATGGCTACACCTTC CASSSGTAYGYTF
TRBJ2-1 NA few TRBV5-1 TGCGCCAGCAACGACGGGACTCTCAATGAGCAGTTCTTC CASNDGTLNEQFF
TRBJ1-6 NA many TRBV5-1 TGCGCCAGCAGCTCGGACGGTGGTGGTTCACCCCTCCACTTT CASSSDGGGSPLHF
TRBJ2-2 NA NA TRBV20-1 TGCAGTGCTAGCCAGGAGACAAACACCGGGGAGCTGTTTTTT CSASQETNTGELFF
TRBJ1-1 TRBD1 NA TRBV5-1 TGCGCCAGCAGCTTGGAGGCTAGGGGGCGAAGCACTGAAGCTTTCTTT CASSLEARGRSTEAFF
TRBJ1-5 TRBD1 few TRBV7-2 TGTGCCAGCAGCTTAGGAACAGGGGATAGCAATCAGCCCCAGCATTTT CASSLGTGDSNQPQHF
TRBJ2-7 TRBD1 few TRBV19 TGTGCCAGTAGTGGTCGGACAGGCCCCTACGAGCAGTACTTC CASSGRTGPYEQYF
TRBJ2-7 NA many TRBV29-1 TGCAGCGTTGCGAACTCCTACGAGCAGTACTTC CSVANSYEQYF
TRBJ2-2 NA few TRBV20-1 TGCAGTGCTAGAGATCGAACGCGGACACCTCGAGGCACCGGGGAGCTGTTTTTT CSARDRTRTPRGTGELFF
TRBJ2-7 TRBD1 NA TRBV7-9 TGTGCCAGCAGCTTGGACAGGGTGGAAGTAGCCTACGAGCAGTACTTC CASSLDRVEVAYEQYF
TRBJ2-7 NA NA TRBV6-1 TGTGCCAGCAAGACCGCGGACGGCGGAGGGCTCGAGCAGTACTTC CASKTADGGGLEQYF
TRBJ2-7 NA many TRBV5-1 TGCGCCAGCAGCCCTGGATACGAGCAGTACTTC CASSPGYEQYF
TRBJ2-7 TRBD2 NA TRBV5-1 TGCGCCAGCAGCTTGATGACTAGCGGCTACGAGCAGTACTTC CASSLMTSGYEQYF
TRBJ2-7 NA NA TRBV29-1 TGCAGCGTTTACCGGGCTCTCGAGCAGTACTTC CSVYRALEQYF
TRBJ1-2 NA NA TRBV3-1 TGTGCCAGCAGCCATTGGGACACCAAATATGGCTACACCTTC CASSHWDTKYGYTF
TRBJ1-6 TRBD1 NA TRBV14 TGTGCCAGCAGGGGACAGGAGAATTCACCCCTCCACTTT CASRGQENSPLHF
TRBJ2-7 TRBD1 few TRBV6-1 TGTGCCAGCAGTGAAGCTGAGACAGGGGCGCACGAGCAGTACTTC CASSEAETGAHEQYF
TRBJ2-3 NA NA TRBV20-1 TGCAGTGCCTTAGGTCGGGGAGCAGATACGCAGTATTTT CSALGRGADTQYF
TRBJ1-1 TRBD1 NA TRBV6-5 TGTGCCAGCAGTTACCATAACAGGGGGACTGAAGCTTTCTTT CASSYHNRGTEAFF